This is a list of T cell receptor beta chains from one sample in a study of blood T cell repertoires in COVID-19. Assay: immunoSEQ multiplex PCR; the TCRdb copy retains only in-frame clones and omits some. The table lists about 49,000 clones, approximately 86% of them singletons. The sample was peripheral blood. Receptors were obtained from a human donor in a cohort sampled during active COVID-19. CDR3s include the opening cysteine and the closing phenylalanine or tryptophan. The order of the fields is CDR3 DNA, CDR3 protein, D gene, V gene, J gene, clone size. A D gene is named only where the DNA matches it firmly. Expanded clones are given a class, and other clones once, few, many or no size at all.

TGTGCCAGCAAACCAATGCGGGGTCCCTATTCACCCCTCCACTTT	CASKPMRGPYSPLHF	NA	TRBV6-5	TRBJ1-6	NA
TGCGCCAGCAGCCCTCCGGGAACTAACACTGAAGCTTTCTTT	CASSPPGTNTEAFF	NA	TRBV5-1	TRBJ1-1	NA
TGTGCCGCCCCGGGACAGGGATGTGGCACAGATACGCAGTATTTT	CAAPGQGCGTDTQYF	TRBD1	TRBV10-3	TRBJ2-3	once
TGTGCCAGCAGCTCCCCCCTTAGCGGGAAATGGTACAGTGAGCAGTTCTTC	CASSSPLSGKWYSEQFF	TRBD2	TRBV7-2	TRBJ2-1	once
TGTGCCAGCAGGTCCGTAGGGACAGGGGGCAAGAACACTGAAGCTTTCTTT	CASRSVGTGGKNTEAFF	TRBD1	TRBV28	TRBJ1-1	NA
TGTGCCAGCAGTCCGGCGGAGGTATCCAGGAGGAATGGCTACACCTTC	CASSPAEVSRRNGYTF	NA	TRBV28	TRBJ1-2	NA
TGTGCCAGCAGTCTAAACTCCCGTGGCAATCAGCCCCAGCATTTT	CASSLNSRGNQPQHF	NA	TRBV7-2	TRBJ1-5	few
TGTGCCAGCAGTCCCTGGACAGGGTTCTACGAGCAGTACTTC	CASSPWTGFYEQYF	TRBD1	TRBV28	TRBJ2-7	once
TGTGCCAGCAGTTTTCAACAAAGCTCCTACAATGAGCAGTTCTTC	CASSFQQSSYNEQFF	NA	TRBV27	TRBJ2-1	NA
TGCGCCAGCAGCTTGGGTGGAGGGATGAACACCGGGGAGCTGTTTTTT	CASSLGGGMNTGELFF	NA	TRBV5-1	TRBJ2-2	NA
TGTGCCAGCAGCTTATTGCAGGGTAATCAGCCCCAGCATTTT	CASSLLQGNQPQHF	NA	TRBV7-2	TRBJ1-5	NA
TGTGCCAGTAGCGATCTAGCGGGAGGTTCCTACGAGCAGTACTTC	CASSDLAGGSYEQYF	TRBD2	TRBV19	TRBJ2-7	NA
TGCGCCAGCAGTGGCCTAGCGCCACCTTACGAGCAGTACTTC	CASSGLAPPYEQYF	NA	TRBV10-2	TRBJ2-7	NA
TGTGCTAGCAGCTTAGCGGCGGGGAACTACGGGGAGCTGTTTTTT	CASSLAAGNYGELFF	NA	TRBV7-7	TRBJ2-2	NA
TGTGCCAGCAGTGAAGCGTCGAGGCAGGGGAGATGGGCAGATACGCAGTATTTT	CASSEASRQGRWADTQYF	NA	TRBV6-1	TRBJ2-3	NA
TGTGCCAGCAGCCCCGGGGCTAGCGGTCTCAATGAGCAGTTCTTC	CASSPGASGLNEQFF	TRBD2	TRBV7-3	TRBJ2-1	NA
TGTGCCAGCTCACTGGGACAGCAAGAGACCCAGTACTTC	CASSLGQQETQYF	TRBD1	TRBV18	TRBJ2-5	NA
TGTGCCAGCACAACAGACAGTAACACCGGGGAGCTGTTTTTT	CASTTDSNTGELFF	NA	TRBV28	TRBJ2-2	NA
TGTGCCAGCAGCTTAATGGCGCGGTTCGAGGGGGAGACCGGGGAGCTGTTTTTT	CASSLMARFEGETGELFF	NA	TRBV7-3	TRBJ2-2	NA
TGTGCCAGCAAGGAGGTATTCGCGAACACCGGGGAGCTGTTTTTT	CASKEVFANTGELFF	NA	TRBV28	TRBJ2-2	few